A selection of T cell receptor beta chains follows, all from one sample in a study of T cells after yellow fever vaccination. Using its own MiXCR run on the 5' RACE reads, TCRdb lists one record per CDR3 protein. The sample yields under 300,000 distinct CDR3 sequences, about 7% seen once. Sequenced material: CD4+ T cells sorted from PBMCs, taken 15 days after the yellow fever booster vaccination. The origin of the receptors is a man in his thirties or forties who received the YFV17D yellow fever vaccine. Each CDR3 is given with its conserved first and last residue. Fields, in order: CDR3 protein, CDR3 DNA, CDR3 length, V gene, clone size, J gene, D gene. D genes are given only for firm matches. Clone size appears in some rows only: once, few, many, or a class for an expanded clone.

CSVGNGRTDTQYF | TGCAGCGTCGGTAACGGACGCACAGATACGCAGTATTTT | 13 | TRBV29-1 | many | TRBJ2-3 | .
CASRKTGIHETQYF | TGTGCCAGCAGGAAGACAGGGATCCATGAGACCCAGTACTTC | 14 | TRBV12-3/TRBV12-4 | . | TRBJ2-5 | TRBD1
CAISVHTATGELFF | TGTGCCATCAGTGTACACACGGCCACCGGGGAGCTGTTTTTT | 14 | TRBV10-3 | many | TRBJ2-2 | .
CSASLFVGGRGGELFF | TGCAGTGCTAGCTTGTTCGTAGGCGGGAGAGGCGGGGAGCTGTTTTTT | 16 | TRBV20-1 | . | TRBJ2-2 | TRBD2
CASSSRASGSGEQFF | TGCGCCAGCAGCTCCCGGGCTAGCGGGAGCGGTGAGCAGTTCTTC | 15 | TRBV4-3 | . | TRBJ2-1 | TRBD2
CASSLAGQGLGGYTF | TGTGCCAGCAGCTTAGCGGGACAGGGGTTGGGTGGCTACACCTTC | 15 | TRBV7-9 | . | TRBJ1-2 | TRBD1
CASSQDGAGVSDEQFF | TGTGCCAGCAGCCAAGACGGGGCGGGAGTGAGCGATGAGCAGTTCTTC | 16 | TRBV3-1 | few | TRBJ2-1 | TRBD2
CASRDRVQPQHF | TGTGCCAGCAGGGACAGGGTTCAGCCCCAGCATTTT | 12 | TRBV28 | many | TRBJ1-5 | TRBD1
CASSLGAGGTEAFF | TGTGCCAGCAGCTTAGGGGCAGGGGGAACTGAAGCTTTCTTT | 14 | TRBV7-8 | many | TRBJ1-1 | TRBD1
CASSSGRAGTQYF | TGTGCCAGTAGTAGCGGGAGGGCGGGTACGCAGTATTTT | 13 | TRBV19 | . | TRBJ2-3 | TRBD2
CASSLGQGFGTDTQYF | TGTGCCAGCAGCCTAGGACAGGGCTTTGGCACAGATACGCAGTATTTT | 16 | TRBV12-3/TRBV12-4 | . | TRBJ2-3 | TRBD1
CASSQDSSSYNEQFF | TGCGCCAGCAGCCAGGACAGCAGCTCCTACAATGAGCAGTTCTTC | 15 | TRBV5-1 | many | TRBJ2-1 | .
CASIGSRGETQYF | TGTGCCAGCATCGGCTCACGGGGGGAGACCCAGTACTTC | 13 | TRBV3-1 | many | TRBJ2-5 | .
CASSERYLSGTGELFF | TGCGCCAGCAGCGAACGATATCTTTCGGGGACCGGGGAGCTGTTTTTT | 16 | TRBV4-3 | many | TRBJ2-2 | .
CASSLQSGETQYF | TGTGCCAGCAGCTTACAGTCAGGGGAGACCCAGTACTTC | 13 | TRBV7-2 | few | TRBJ2-5 | .
CASSPSHGNEQFF | TGTGCCAGCTCACCATCTCATGGTAATGAGCAGTTCTTC | 13 | TRBV18 | few | TRBJ2-1 | .
CSARAVRWKETQYF | TGCAGTGCTAGAGCAGTAAGGTGGAAAGAGACCCAGTACTTC | 14 | TRBV20-1 | . | TRBJ2-5 | .
CASSQADGLNYEQYF | TGTGCCAGCAGCCAAGCGGACGGCCTCAACTACGAGCAGTACTTC | 15 | TRBV3-1 | . | TRBJ2-7 | .
CASSLAGDNSYEQYF | TGTGCCAGCAGCTTAGCGGGGGACAACTCCTACGAGCAGTACTTC | 15 | TRBV7-2 | . | TRBJ2-7 | .
CASSLPLGATDTQYF | TGTGCCAGCAGCCTCCCCCTCGGGGCGACAGATACGCAGTATTTT | 15 | TRBV7-2 | many | TRBJ2-3 | .
CASGLWGSGEQYF | TGTGCTAGTGGTTTGTGGGGGTCCGGGGAGCAGTACTTC | 13 | TRBV12-5 | few | TRBJ2-7 | .
CSALWVALYTDTQYF | TGCAGTGCTCTCTGGGTAGCCCTCTACACAGATACGCAGTATTTT | 15 | TRBV20-1 | . | TRBJ2-3 | .
CASSAVKSYEQYF | TGCGCCAGCTCGGCGGTGAAATCCTACGAGCAGTACTTC | 13 | TRBV4-3 | . | TRBJ2-7 | .
CASSLPRGDNEQFF | TGTGCCAGCAGTTTACCCAGGGGGGACAATGAGCAGTTCTTC | 14 | TRBV28 | many | TRBJ2-1 | .
CASSFSGNAGELFF | TGTGCCAGCAGCTTTAGCGGAAACGCCGGGGAGCTGTTTTTT | 14 | TRBV11-3 | . | TRBJ2-2 | .
CASSRSGDTQYF | TGTGCCAGCAGCCGTAGCGGGGATACGCAGTATTTT | 12 | TRBV12-3/TRBV12-4 | . | TRBJ2-3 | TRBD2
CASSLGLQGWYEQYF | TGTGCCAGCAGCTTAGGCCTCCAGGGTTGGTACGAGCAGTACTTC | 15 | TRBV7-8 | many | TRBJ2-7 | .